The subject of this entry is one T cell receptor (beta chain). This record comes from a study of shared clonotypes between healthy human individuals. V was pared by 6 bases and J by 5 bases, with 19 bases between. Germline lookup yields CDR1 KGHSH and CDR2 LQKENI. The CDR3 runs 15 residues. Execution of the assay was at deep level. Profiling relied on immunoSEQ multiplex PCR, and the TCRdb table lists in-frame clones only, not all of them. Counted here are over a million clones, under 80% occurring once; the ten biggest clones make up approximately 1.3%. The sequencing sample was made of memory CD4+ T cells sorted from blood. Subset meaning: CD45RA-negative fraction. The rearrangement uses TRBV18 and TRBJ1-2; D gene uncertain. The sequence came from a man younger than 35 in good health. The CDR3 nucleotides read TGTGCCAGCTCCCCAGAGATAGGACCGACGTATGGCTACACCTTC. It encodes CASSPEIGPTYGYTF.